Below are 19 T cell receptor beta chains sequenced from a single sample in a study of Graves' ophthalmopathy and Graves' hyperthyroidism (dated by TCRdb to between 2017 and 2018). The instrument given in TCRdb is Illumina HiSeq 2000. TCR beta CDR3 regions were amplified from RNA transcripts for repertoire sequencing. The first round of RT-PCR was done with HTBI primers and the Qiagen OneStep RT-PCR kit, and was followed by a second round of multiplex PCR, then size selection and purification. TCRdb applied fastp at Q25 and MiXCR to the public reads, then kept only in-frame beta chains. Under each unique CDR3 protein, matching rows form one entry showing the most common genes and DNA. This sample has some 210,000 distinct CDR3 sequences in its table, and roughly 29% of those were observed once. In total, the top ten clones hold approximately 9.1% of the sample. The sequencing input was peripheral blood. These receptor sequences come from a man between 50 and 59 years old with Graves' ophthalmopathy. Donor details come from another sample of the same person, matched by shared clones.

This chain joins TRBV12-3 or TRBV12-4 and TRBJ2-5, with no clear D. This CDR3 spans 13 amino acids. V was cut by 8 bases and J by 9 bases, with 19 bases left in between. The DNA for the CDR3 is TGTGCCAGCGGCTACGCCGCCCTTGGGGCCCAGTACTTC. Its protein product is CASGYAALGAQYF.

Many counts were recorded for this clonotype. V usage is TRBV9 and J usage is TRBJ1-3, with a weak D call TRBD1 (5 bases). The CDR3 covers 16 residues. Between the trimmed V and J ends, which lost 4 bases and 0 bases, there was a span of 14 bases. Looked up from germline, CDR1 is SGDLS and CDR2 is YYNGEE. CDR3: CASSSRQISSGNTIYF. CDR3 in DNA: TGTGCCAGCAGCTCAAGACAGATCAGCTCTGGAAACACCATATATTTT. The variable domain in full, with the rest retrieved from reference TRBV9 and TRBJ1-3, is DSGVTQTPKHLITATGQRVTLRCSPRSGDLSVYWYQQSLDQGLQFLIQYYNGEERAKGNILERFSAQQFPDLHSELNLSSLELGDSALYFCASSSRQISSGNTIYFGEGSWLTVV.

The chain uses TRBV7-2 and TRBJ2-7, with 7 bases aligning to TRBD2. Germline trimming cut 5 bases from V and 4 bases from J; bases unmatched to any gene: 8. Germline V lookup: CDR1 SGHTA, CDR2 FQGNSA. The CDR3 is 14 residues long. The CDR3 nucleotides are TGTGCCAGCAGCCCATCGACTAGCCGGTACGAGCAGTACTTC. Translated: CASSPSTSRYEQYF.

This clonotype showed up many times. The junction departs from germline at one end; a sequencing error may be responsible. The CDR3 loop reads CSAGEAGPGETQYF. The CDR3 DNA reads as TGCAGTGCTGGAGAAGCAGGGCCAGGGGAGACCCAGTACTTC. The V call is TRBV20-1, the J call TRBJ2-5; D may be TRBD1 (5 bases). In germline, CDR1 is DFQATT, CDR2 SNEGSKA (reference sequence). The CDR3 runs 14 residues.

This clonotype was counted many times. The chain uses TRBV28 and TRBJ1-5, with TRBD1 as a possible D gene (5 bases). Looked up from germline, CDR1 is MDHEN and CDR2 is SYDVKM. V lost 6 bases and J 3 bases, leaving 9 bases between the germline ends. The CDR3 sequence is 13 residues long. The CDR3 here is CASSWGYNQPQHF. CDR3 DNA: TGTGCCAGCAGCTGGGGGTACAATCAGCCCCAGCATTTT. The whole variable domain, remainder taken from reference TRBV28 and TRBJ1-5, is DVKVTQSSRYLVKRTGEKVFLECVQDMDHENMFWYRQDPGLGLRLIYFSYDVKMKEKGDIPEGYSVSREKKERFSLILESASTNQTSMYLCASSWGYNQPQHFGDGTRLSIL.

The V and J genes are TRBV28 and TRBJ1-5, with D perhaps matching TRBD1 (5 bases). The V end lost 7 bases, the J end lost 1 base, and 8 bases lay between the germline ends. The CDR3 is 13 residues long. Per the germline V gene, CDR1 is MDHEN and CDR2 is SYDVKM. The CDR3 DNA is TGTGCCAGCACTACAGGCAGCAATCAGCCCCAGCATTTT. It yields the protein CASTTGSNQPQHF.

The sample holds many counts of this clonotype. This chain uses TRBV12-3 or TRBV12-4 with TRBJ2-7; weak D call: TRBD1 (5 bases). Trimming left V 4 bases short and J 3 bases short, with 10 bases between. The CDR3 has 13 amino acids. CDR3 DNA: TGTGCCAGCAGTTCGACAGTAAACTACGAGCAGTACTTC. This codes for CASSSTVNYEQYF.

This sequence joins TRBV28 and TRBJ2-7; 9 bases fit TRBD1. This CDR3 is 14 amino acids long. V lost 7 bases to trimming and J lost 3 bases; unmatched junction nucleotides: 7. In germline, CDR1 is MDHEN, CDR2 SYDVKM. The CDR3 DNA reads TGTGCCAGCACCCCGGGACAGGGATACTACGAGCAGTACTTC. It translates to CASTPGQGYYEQYF.

The table lists this clonotype with many counts. The genes are TRBV7-2 and TRBJ2-5; D tentatively fits TRBD1 or TRBD2 (5 bases each). This CDR3 is 13 amino acids long. V was cut by 5 bases and J by 4 bases, with 11 bases left in between. Germline CDR1 SGHTA, CDR2 FQGNSA. The CDR3 loop is CASSPGARETQYF. In DNA form, the CDR3 reads TGTGCCAGCAGCCCCGGGGCCAGAGAGACCCAGTACTTC.

This clonotype was seen repeatedly, ten times or more. The chain links TRBV6-5 to TRBJ1-2; unclear D gene. V was shortened by 2 bases and J by 5 bases, with 9 bases between the two germline ends. Germline CDR1 MNHEY, CDR2 SVGAGI. The CDR3 consists of 13 residues. For the CDR3, the DNA is TGTGCCAGCAGTTACGGCGGTTTTTATGGCTACACCTTC. This codes for CASSYGGFYGYTF.

This clonotype was seen at least ten times. This chain connects TRBV27 to TRBJ1-2; 7 bases are a match to TRBD1. V trimming: 5 bases; J trimming: 7 bases; junction bases outside the gene matches: 13. Germline CDR1 reads MNHEY; CDR2 reads SMNVEV (reference sequence). This CDR3 is built from 15 residues. The CDR3 protein is CASSPGDRYYIGYTF. The CDR3 nucleotides are TGTGCCAGCAGTCCGGGGGACAGATACTACATTGGCTACACCTTC.

This clonotype showed up many times. The V call is TRBV28, the J call TRBJ1-6; 9 bases are shared with TRBD1. This CDR3 spans 15 amino acids. Trimming at V came to 4 bases and at J to 8 bases, leaving 6 bases not matched to a gene. Germline V gene sequence: CDR1 MDHEN, CDR2 SYDVKM. The CDR3 reads CASSSPGQGDSPLHF. The CDR3 DNA is TGTGCCAGCAGTTCCCCGGGACAGGGAGATTCACCCCTCCACTTT.

V gene TRBV20-1 combines with J gene TRBJ2-7; no clear D. The ends were cut back, 6 bases at V and 7 bases at J, with 16 bases in the middle. CDR1 is DFQATT and CDR2 is SNEGSKA in the germline V gene (reference sequence). The CDR3 contains 12 residues. CDR3 protein: CSADGVTREQYF. In DNA, the CDR3 is TGCAGTGCCGACGGAGTCACGCGGGAGCAGTACTTC.

This clonotype was seen repeatedly, ten times or more. The chain combines TRBV28 with TRBJ2-2; weak D call: TRBD2 (5 bases). The CDR3 totals 14 residues. V was pared by 6 bases and J by 4 bases, with 12 bases between. From germline, CDR1 is MDHEN and CDR2 SYDVKM. The CDR3, as DNA: TGTGCCAGCAGCCCCGGAGGCGGCACCGGGGAGCTGTTTTTT. Translation gives CASSPGGGTGELFF.

The sample holds many counts of this clonotype. This may stem from a read error, because a much larger clone lies one nucleotide away. The V call is TRBV18, the J call TRBJ1-2, with D unclear. Germline values: CDR1 KGHSH, CDR2 LQKENI. V was shortened by 3 bases and J by 1 base, with 6 bases between the two germline ends. This CDR3 has 13 amino acids. For the CDR3, the DNA is TGTGCCAGCTCACCCGAGAGTAACTATGGCTACACCTTC. This encodes CASSPESNYGYTF.

The J gene is TRBJ2-5, the V gene TRBV12-3 or TRBV12-4, with D unclear. The length of the CDR3 is 13 residues. V was trimmed by 3 bases and J by 5 bases, leaving 10 bases between them. The CDR3 coding sequence is TGTGCCAGCAGTTTCTGGGCTGGGGAGACCCAGTACTTC. Translation: CASSFWAGETQYF.

This clonotype was seen at least ten times. The gene calls are TRBV6-5 and TRBJ1-3; 11 bases agree with TRBD1. V shed 5 bases and J 0 bases; nucleotides not matched to a gene: 9. The germline V gene has CDR1 MNHEY and CDR2 SVGAGI. The CDR3 runs 18 residues. The CDR3 DNA reads as TGTGCCAGCAGTCCCCGGGACAGGGGGACTCTCTCTGGAAACACCATATATTTT. Translated, it gives CASSPRDRGTLSGNTIYF.

This clonotype was picked up one time. The chain recombines TRBV20-1 with TRBJ2-7, with unresolved D. The ends were cut back, 2 bases at V and 0 bases at J, with 29 bases in the middle. This CDR3 contains 20 residues. The germline CDR1 and CDR2 sequences are DFQATT and SNEGSKA (reference sequence). For the CDR3, the DNA is TGCAGTGCTAGACGGCGGCTCAAGCCTCCGTCCGGAGTAAGCTCCTACGAGCAGTACTTC. This sequence encodes CSARRRLKPPSGVSSYEQYF.

Ten or more counts support this clonotype. V usage is TRBV20-1 and J usage is TRBJ2-4, with D perhaps TRBD1 (5 bases). V was clipped by 6 bases and J by 2 bases, with 17 bases between them. There are 15 residues in the CDR3. Germline CDR1 is DFQATT and CDR2 is SNEGSKA (reference sequence). The CDR3 DNA reads as TGCAGTGCACGACCCCAGGGTAGAACCAAAAACATTCAGTACTTC. Translated: CSARPQGRTKNIQYF.